A selection of T cell receptor beta chains follows, all from one sample in a study of response to subunit inactivated influenza vaccine. TCRdb processed the RT-PCR reads anew with MiXCR; each CDR3 protein has one entry. Of 800,000 to 1,000,000 distinct CDR3 sequences in the sample, about 20% are singletons; the top ten hold roughly 10%. Specimen: PBMCs from blood, collected 5 days after vaccination. These receptors came from a man aged 45-60 years who received an inactivated influenza vaccine. Each CDR3 is given without its conserved first and last residue. Each record gives: CDR3 protein, clone size, V gene. The size of a clone is reported for some rows only, either as once, few or many, or as a class for expanded clones.

ASSSGRGPTSTDTQY,-,TRBV5-1
ASSLPRGRLAGGEQF,many,TRBV12-3/TRBV12-4
ASSPVAGWETQY,-,TRBV7-2
SVVGDSGNTIY,-,TRBV29-1
ASSPDYSGRAYEQY,-,TRBV4-1
ASSFALAQDTQY,-,TRBV5-1
ASSLGSDTQY,many,TRBV5-1
ASSQEATGRNEKLF,few,TRBV4-2
ASSDRGIQPQH,many,TRBV27
AISDREYGYT,many,TRBV10-3
ASSYSRRYSQWGNGYT,-,TRBV6-5
ATAQLRFVADTQY,-,TRBV5-5